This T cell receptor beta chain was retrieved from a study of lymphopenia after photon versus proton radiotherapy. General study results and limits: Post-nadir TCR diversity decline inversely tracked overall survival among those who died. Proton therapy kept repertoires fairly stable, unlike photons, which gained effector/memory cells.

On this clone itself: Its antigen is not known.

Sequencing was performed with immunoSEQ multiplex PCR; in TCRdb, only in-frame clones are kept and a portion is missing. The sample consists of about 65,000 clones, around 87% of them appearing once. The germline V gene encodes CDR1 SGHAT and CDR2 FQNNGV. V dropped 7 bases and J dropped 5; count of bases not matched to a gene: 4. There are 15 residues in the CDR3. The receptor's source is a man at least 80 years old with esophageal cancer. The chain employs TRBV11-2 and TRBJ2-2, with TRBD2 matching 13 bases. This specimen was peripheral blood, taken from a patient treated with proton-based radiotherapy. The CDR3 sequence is CASTRTSGSTGELFF. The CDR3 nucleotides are TGTGCCAGCACGCGGACTAGCGGGAGTACCGGGGAGCTGTTTTTT.